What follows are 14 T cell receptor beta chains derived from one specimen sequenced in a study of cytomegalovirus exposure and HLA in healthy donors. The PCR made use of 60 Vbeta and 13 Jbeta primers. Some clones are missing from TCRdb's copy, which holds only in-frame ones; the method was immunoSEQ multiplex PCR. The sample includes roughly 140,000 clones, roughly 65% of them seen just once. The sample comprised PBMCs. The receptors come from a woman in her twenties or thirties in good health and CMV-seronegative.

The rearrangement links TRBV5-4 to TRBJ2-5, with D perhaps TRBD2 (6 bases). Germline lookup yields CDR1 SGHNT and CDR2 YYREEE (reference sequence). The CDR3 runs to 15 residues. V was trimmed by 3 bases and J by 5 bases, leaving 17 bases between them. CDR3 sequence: CASSSPWGEIETQYF. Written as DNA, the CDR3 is TGTGCCAGCAGCTCTCCGTGGGGGGAGATCGAGACCCAGTACTTC.

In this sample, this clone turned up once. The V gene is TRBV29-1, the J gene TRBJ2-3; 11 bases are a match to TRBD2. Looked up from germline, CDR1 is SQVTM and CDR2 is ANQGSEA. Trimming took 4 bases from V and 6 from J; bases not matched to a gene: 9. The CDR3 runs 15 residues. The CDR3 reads CSVVGTSGSADTQYF. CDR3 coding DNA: TGCAGCGTTGTTGGGACTAGCGGCTCGGCGGATACGCAGTATTTT.

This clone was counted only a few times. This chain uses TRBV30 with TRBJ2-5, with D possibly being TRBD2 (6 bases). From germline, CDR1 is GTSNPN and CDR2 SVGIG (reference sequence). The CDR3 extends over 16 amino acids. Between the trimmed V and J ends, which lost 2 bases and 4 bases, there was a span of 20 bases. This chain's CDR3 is CAWSKAGGVGRETQYF. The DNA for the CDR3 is TGTGCCTGGAGTAAAGCGGGCGGAGTGGGAAGAGAGACCCAGTACTTC.

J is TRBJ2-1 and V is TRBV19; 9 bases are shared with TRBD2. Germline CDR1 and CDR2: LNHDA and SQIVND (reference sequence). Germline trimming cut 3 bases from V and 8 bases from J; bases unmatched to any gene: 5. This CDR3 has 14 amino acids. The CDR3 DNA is TGTGCCAGTAGTATGGGGATAGCGGGAGATGAGCAGTTCTTC. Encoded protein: CASSMGIAGDEQFF. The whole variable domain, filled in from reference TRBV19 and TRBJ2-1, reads DGGITQSPKYLFRKEGQNVTLSCEQNLNHDAMYWYRQDPGQGLRLIYYSQIVNDFQKGDIAEGYSVSREKKESFPLTVTSAQKNPTAFYLCASSMGIAGDEQFFGPGTRLTVL.

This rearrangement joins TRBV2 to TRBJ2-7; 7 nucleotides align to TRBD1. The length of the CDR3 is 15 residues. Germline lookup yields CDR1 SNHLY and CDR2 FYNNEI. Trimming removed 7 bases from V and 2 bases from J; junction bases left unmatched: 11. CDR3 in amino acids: CASMRTGEITYEQYF. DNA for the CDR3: TGTGCCAGCATGAGAACAGGGGAAATTACCTACGAGCAGTACTTC.

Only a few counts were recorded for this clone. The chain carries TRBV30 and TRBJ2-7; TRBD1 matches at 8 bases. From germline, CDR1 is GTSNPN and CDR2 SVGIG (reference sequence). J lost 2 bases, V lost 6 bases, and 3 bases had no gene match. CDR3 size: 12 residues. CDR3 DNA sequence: TGTGCCTGCGGACAGGGTGCCTACGAGCAGTACTTC. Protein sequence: CACGQGAYEQYF.

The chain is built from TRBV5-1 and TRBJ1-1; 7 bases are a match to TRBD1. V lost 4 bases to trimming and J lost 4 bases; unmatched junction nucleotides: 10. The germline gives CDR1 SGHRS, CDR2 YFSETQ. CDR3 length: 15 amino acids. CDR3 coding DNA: TGCGCCAGCAGCGGCGACGACAGGGTTGGCACTGAAGCTTTCTTT. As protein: CASSGDDRVGTEAFF.

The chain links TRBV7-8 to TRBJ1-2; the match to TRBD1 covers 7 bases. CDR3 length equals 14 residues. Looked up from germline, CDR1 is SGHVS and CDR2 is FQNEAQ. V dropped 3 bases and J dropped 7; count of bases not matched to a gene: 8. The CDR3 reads CASSFDAGGIGYTF. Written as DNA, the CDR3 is TGTGCCAGCAGCTTCGACGCAGGGGGTATTGGCTACACCTTC. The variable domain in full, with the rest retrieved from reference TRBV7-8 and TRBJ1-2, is GAGVSQSPRYKVAKRGQDVALRCDPISGHVSLFWYQQALGQGPEFLTYFQNEAQLDKSGLPSDRFFAERPEGSVSTLKIQRTQQEDSAVYLCASSFDAGGIGYTFGSGTRLTVV.

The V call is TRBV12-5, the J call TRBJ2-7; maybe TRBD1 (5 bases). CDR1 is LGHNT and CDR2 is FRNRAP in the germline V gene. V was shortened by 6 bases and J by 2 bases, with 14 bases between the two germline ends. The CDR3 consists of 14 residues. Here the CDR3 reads CASGVFRVPYEQYV. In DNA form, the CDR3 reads TGTGCTAGTGGGGTATTCAGGGTTCCCTACGAGCAGTACGTC.

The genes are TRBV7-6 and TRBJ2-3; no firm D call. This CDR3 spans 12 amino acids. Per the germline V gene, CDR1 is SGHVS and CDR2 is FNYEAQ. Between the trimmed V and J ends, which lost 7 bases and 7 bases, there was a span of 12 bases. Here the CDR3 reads CASTPGTYTQYF. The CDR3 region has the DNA TGTGCCAGCACCCCAGGCACCTATACGCAGTATTTT.

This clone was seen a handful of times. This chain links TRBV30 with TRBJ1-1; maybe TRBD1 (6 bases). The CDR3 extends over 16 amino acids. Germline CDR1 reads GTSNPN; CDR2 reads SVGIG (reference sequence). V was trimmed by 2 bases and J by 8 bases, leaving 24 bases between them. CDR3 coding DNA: TGTGCCTGGAGTCCACCGAGAGGGGGAATTCAGACGGAAGCTTTCTTT. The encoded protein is CAWSPPRGGIQTEAFF. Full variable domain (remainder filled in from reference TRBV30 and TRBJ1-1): SQTIHQWPATLVQPVGSPLSLECTVEGTSNPNLYWYRQAAGRGLQLLFYSVGIGQISSEVPQNLSASRPQDRQFILSSKKLLLSDSGFYLCAWSPPRGGIQTEAFFGQGTRLTVV.

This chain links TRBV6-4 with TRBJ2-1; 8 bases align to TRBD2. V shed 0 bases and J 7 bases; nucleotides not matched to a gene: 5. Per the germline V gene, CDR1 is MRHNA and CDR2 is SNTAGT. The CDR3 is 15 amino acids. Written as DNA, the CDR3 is TGTGCCAGCAGTGACTCGGCGGGGGGTGGGAATGAGCAGTTCTTC. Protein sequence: CASSDSAGGGNEQFF.

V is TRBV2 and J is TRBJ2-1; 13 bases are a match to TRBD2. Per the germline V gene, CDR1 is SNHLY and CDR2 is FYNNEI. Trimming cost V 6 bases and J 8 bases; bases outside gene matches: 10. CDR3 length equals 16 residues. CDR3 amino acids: CASSPLTSGGLYEQFF. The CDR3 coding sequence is TGTGCCAGCAGCCCACTGACTAGCGGGGGGTTGTATGAGCAGTTCTTC.

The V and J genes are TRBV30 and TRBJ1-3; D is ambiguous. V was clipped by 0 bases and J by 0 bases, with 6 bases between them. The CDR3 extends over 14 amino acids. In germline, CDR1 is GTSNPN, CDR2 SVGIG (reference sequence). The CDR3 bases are TGTGCCTGGAGTGTGGAGCGCTCTGGAAACACCATATATTTT. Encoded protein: CAWSVERSGNTIYF.